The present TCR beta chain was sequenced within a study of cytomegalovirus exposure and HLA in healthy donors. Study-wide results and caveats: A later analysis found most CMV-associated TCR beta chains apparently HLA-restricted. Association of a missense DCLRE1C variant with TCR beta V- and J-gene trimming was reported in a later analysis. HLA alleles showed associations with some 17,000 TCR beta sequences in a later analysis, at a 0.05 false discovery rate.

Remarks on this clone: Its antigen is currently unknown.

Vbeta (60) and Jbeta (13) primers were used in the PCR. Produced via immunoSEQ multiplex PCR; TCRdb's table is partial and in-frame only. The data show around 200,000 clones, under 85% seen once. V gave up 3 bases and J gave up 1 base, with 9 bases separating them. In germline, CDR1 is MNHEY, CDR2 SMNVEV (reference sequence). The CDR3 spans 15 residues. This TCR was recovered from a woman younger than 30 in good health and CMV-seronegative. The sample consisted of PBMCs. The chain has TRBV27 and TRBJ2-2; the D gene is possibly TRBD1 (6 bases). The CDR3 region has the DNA TGTGCCAGCAGTTTCGCCAGGGGGAACACCGGGGAGCTGTTTTTT. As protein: CASSFARGNTGELFF.